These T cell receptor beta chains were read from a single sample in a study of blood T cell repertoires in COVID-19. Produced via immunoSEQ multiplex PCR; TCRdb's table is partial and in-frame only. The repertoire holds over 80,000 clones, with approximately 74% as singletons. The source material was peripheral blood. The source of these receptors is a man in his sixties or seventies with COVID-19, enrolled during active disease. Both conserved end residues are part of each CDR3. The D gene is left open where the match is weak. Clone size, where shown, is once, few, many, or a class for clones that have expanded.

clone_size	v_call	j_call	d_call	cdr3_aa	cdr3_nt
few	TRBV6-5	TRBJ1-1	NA	CASRLERTEAFF	TGTGCCAGCAGGTTGGAGAGGACTGAAGCTTTCTTT
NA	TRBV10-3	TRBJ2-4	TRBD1	CAISKSGTGEYIQYF	TGTGCCATCAGTAAATCCGGGACAGGGGAATACATTCAGTACTTC
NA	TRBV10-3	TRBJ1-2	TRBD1	CAITGDRGYGYTF	TGTGCCATCACCGGGGACAGGGGGTATGGCTACACCTTC
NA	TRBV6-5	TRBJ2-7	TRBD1	CASRTRTGDSYEQYF	TGTGCCAGCAGGACCCGGACAGGGGACTCCTACGAGCAGTACTTC
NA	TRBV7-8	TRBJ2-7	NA	CASSPSRGGLYEQYF	TGTGCCAGCAGCCCTAGCAGAGGCGGGCTGTACGAGCAGTACTTC
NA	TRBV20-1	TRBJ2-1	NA	CSANSQNEQFF	TGCAGTGCTAATAGTCAAAATGAGCAGTTCTTC
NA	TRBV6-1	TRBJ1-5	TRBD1	CASSEVGTGNQPQHF	TGTGCCAGCAGTGAAGTGGGGACAGGGAATCAGCCCCAGCATTTT
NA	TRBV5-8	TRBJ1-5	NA	CASSFLMTAYQPQHF	TGTGCCAGCAGCTTTTTAATGACAGCATATCAGCCCCAGCATTTT
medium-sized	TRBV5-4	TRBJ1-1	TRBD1	CASSRGQGITEAFF	TGTGCCAGCAGCAGGGGACAGGGCATTACTGAAGCTTTCTTT
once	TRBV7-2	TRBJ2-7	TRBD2	CASSASGRANEQYF	TGTGCCAGCAGCGCTAGCGGGAGGGCCAACGAGCAGTACTTC
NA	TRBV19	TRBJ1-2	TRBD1	CASSPSRGQGNGYTF	TGTGCCAGTAGTCCAAGCAGGGGACAGGGAAATGGCTACACCTTC
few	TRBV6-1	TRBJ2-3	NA	CASSERGFSTDTQYF	TGTGCCAGCAGTGAACGCGGGTTTTCCACAGATACGCAGTATTTT
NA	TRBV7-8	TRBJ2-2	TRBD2	CASSLGGTSGYTGELFF	TGTGCCAGCAGCTTAGGCGGGACTAGCGGCTACACCGGGGAGCTGTTTTTT
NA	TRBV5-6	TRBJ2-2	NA	CASSFRRSGIGTGELFF	TGTGCCAGCAGCTTCCGCCGTTCGGGAATTGGCACCGGGGAGCTGTTTTTT
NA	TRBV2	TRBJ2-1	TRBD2	CASSAGTREYNEQFF	TGTGCCAGCAGCGCCGGGACTAGGGAATACAATGAGCAGTTCTTC
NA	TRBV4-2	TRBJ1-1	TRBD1	CASSPDAGQGGKSTEAFF	TGTGCCAGCAGCCCAGACGCGGGACAGGGTGGTAAGAGCACTGAAGCTTTCTTT
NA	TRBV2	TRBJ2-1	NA	CASIPGNEQFF	TGTGCCAGCATTCCGGGCAATGAGCAGTTCTTC
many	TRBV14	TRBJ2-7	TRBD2	CASSPIAGGREQYF	TGTGCCAGCAGCCCCATAGCGGGAGGTCGAGAGCAGTACTTC
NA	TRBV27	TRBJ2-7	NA	CASSRGGGRAHLYEQYF	TGTGCCAGCAGTCGAGGGGGAGGGAGGGCCCACTTGTACGAGCAGTACTTC
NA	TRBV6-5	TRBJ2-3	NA	CASGRYRGGDTQYF	TGTGCCAGCGGGAGGTACAGGGGAGGAGATACGCAGTATTTT
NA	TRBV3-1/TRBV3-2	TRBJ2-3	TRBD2	CASSQDQTSGTSTDTQYF	TGTGCCAGCAGCCAAGATCAGACTAGCGGGACAAGCACAGATACGCAGTATTTT
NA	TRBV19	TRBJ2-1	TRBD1	CASSIGQGANNEQFF	TGTGCCAGTAGTATAGGACAGGGGGCTAACAATGAGCAGTTCTTC
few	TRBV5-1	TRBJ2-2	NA	CASSPFGGTNTGELFF	TGCGCCAGCAGCCCCTTCGGGGGAACGAACACCGGGGAGCTGTTTTTT
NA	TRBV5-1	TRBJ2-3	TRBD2	CASSSITSASRTDTQYF	TGCGCCAGCAGCTCTATTACTAGCGCCAGCCGCACAGATACGCAGTATTTT
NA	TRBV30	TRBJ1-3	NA	CAWRERRLSGGNTIYF	TGTGCCTGGAGGGAGCGGAGGCTCTCGGGTGGAAACACCATATATTTT
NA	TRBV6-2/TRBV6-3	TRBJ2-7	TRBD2	CASSKPLIGAGPTIITYEQYF	TGTGCCAGCAGTAAACCCCTTATTGGAGCGGGACCGACAATTATAACCTACGAGCAGTACTTC
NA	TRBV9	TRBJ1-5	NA	CASSVDMEEGPQHF	TGTGCCAGCAGCGTAGATATGGAAGAGGGGCCCCAGCATTTT
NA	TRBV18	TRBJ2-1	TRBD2	CASSPQGRARDEQFF	TGTGCCAGCTCACCACAAGGGAGGGCCAGGGATGAGCAGTTCTTC
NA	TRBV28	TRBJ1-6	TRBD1	CASSTAGQGEYSPLHF	TGTGCCAGCAGTACCGCAGGACAGGGGGAATACTCACCCCTCCACTTT
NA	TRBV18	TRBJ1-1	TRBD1	CASSPATDREAFF	TGTGCCAGCTCGCCCGCAACTGACAGGGAGGCTTTCTTT
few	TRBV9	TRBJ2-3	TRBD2	CASSPSGGGTDTQYF	TGTGCCAGCAGCCCTAGCGGGGGGGGCACAGATACGCAGTATTTT
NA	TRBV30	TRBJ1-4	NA	CAWTKRSPEKLFF	TGTGCCTGGACCAAAAGGAGTCCTGAAAAACTGTTTTTT
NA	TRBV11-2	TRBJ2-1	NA	CASSLPRTSYNEQFF	TGTGCCAGCAGCTTACCTAGAACTTCCTACAATGAGCAGTTCTTC
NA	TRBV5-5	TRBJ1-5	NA	CASSPDSSPYQPQHF	TGTGCCAGCAGCCCGGACAGTTCCCCATATCAGCCCCAGCATTTT
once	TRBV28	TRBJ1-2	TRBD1	CASSTGGGYGYTF	TGTGCCAGCAGCACAGGGGGCGGCTATGGCTACACCTTC
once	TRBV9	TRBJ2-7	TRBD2	CASSEGTSGNYEQYF	TGTGCCAGCAGCGAAGGGACTAGCGGGAACTACGAGCAGTACTTC
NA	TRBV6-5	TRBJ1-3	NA	CASSYRVSGNTIYF	TGTGCCAGCAGTTACCGGGTCTCTGGAAACACCATATATTTT
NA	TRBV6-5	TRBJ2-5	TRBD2	CASSYRVAGGLETQYF	TGTGCCAGCAGTTATCGGGTAGCGGGAGGGTTGGAGACCCAGTACTTC
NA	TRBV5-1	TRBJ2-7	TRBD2	CASSRGLAAAYEQYF	TGCGCCAGCAGCCGCGGACTAGCGGCCGCCTACGAGCAGTACTTC
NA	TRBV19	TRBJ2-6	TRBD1	CASRWDQGVTGANVLTF	TGTGCCAGTAGGTGGGATCAGGGGGTTACTGGGGCCAACGTCCTGACTTTC
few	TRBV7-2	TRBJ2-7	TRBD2	CASSLASGSSYEQYF	TGTGCCAGCAGCTTAGCTAGCGGGAGCTCCTACGAGCAGTACTTC
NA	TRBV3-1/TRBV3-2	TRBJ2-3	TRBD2	CASSLRTSGGTDTQYF	TGTGCCAGCAGCCTCCGAACGAGCGGGGGCACAGATACGCAGTATTTT